What follows is one T cell receptor (beta chain) and its context. The antigen is not known. The entry originates in a study of cytomegalovirus exposure and HLA in healthy donors. Whole-study context: HLA-typed donors were the source of approximately 86 million unique TCRs held in an early data release.

After removal of 2 bases from V and 1 base from J, the junction contained 7 bases not matched to a gene. Germline V gene sequence: CDR1 SGHNT, CDR2 YYREEE (reference sequence). This CDR3 contains 16 residues. PCR primers comprised 60 Vbeta and 13 Jbeta primers. The table came from immunoSEQ multiplex PCR; TCRdb's copy has only in-frame clones and leaves some out. The sample has 150,000 to 200,000 clones, 80% seen once. Study results and caveats: TCR beta V- and J-gene trimming was later associated with a missense DCLRE1C variant.

The specimen sequenced was PBMCs. The chain couples TRBV5-4 to TRBJ2-3; the match to TRBD1 covers 7 bases. The receptor was derived from a woman aged 40 to 50 in good health and CMV-seronegative. DNA of the CDR3: TGTGCCAGCAGCTTAGGAGGCGACAGGGGCACAGATACGCAGTATTTT. Amino acid sequence: CASSLGGDRGTDTQYF.